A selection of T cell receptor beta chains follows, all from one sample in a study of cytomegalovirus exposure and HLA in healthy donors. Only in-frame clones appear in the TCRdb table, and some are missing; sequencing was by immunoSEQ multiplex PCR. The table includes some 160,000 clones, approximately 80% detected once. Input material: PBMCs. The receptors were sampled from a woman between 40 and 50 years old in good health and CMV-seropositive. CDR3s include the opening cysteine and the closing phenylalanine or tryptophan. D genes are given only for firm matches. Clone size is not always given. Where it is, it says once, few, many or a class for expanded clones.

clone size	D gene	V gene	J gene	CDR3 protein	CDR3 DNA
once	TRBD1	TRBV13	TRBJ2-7	CASSPGQGPRQYF	TGTGCCAGCAGCCCAGGACAGGGCCCTAGGCAGTACTTC
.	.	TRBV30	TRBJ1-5	CAWSNSPVNQPQHF	TGTGCCTGGAGTAACAGCCCGGTCAATCAGCCCCAGCATTTT
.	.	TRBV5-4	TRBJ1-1	CASSIVGLNTEAFF	TGTGCCAGCAGCATTGTGGGCCTGAACACTGAAGCTTTCTTT
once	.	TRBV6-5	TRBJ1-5	CASSPTVGLPQHF	TGTGCCAGCAGTCCCACCGTGGGGCTGCCCCAGCATTTT
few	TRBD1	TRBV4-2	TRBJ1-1	CASSQETGPNTEAFF	TGTGCCAGCAGCCAGGAGACAGGGCCGAACACTGAAGCTTTCTTT
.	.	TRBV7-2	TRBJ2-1	CASSLAPGRYNEQFF	TGTGCCAGCAGCTTAGCCCCGGGGAGGTACAATGAGCAGTTCTTC
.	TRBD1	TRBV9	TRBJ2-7	CASSAATGTYEQYF	TGTGCCAGCAGCGCCGCGACAGGGACCTACGAGCAGTACTTC
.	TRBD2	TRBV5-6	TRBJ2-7	CASSRGLAGGKEQYF	TGTGCCAGCAGCCGGGGACTAGCGGGGGGGAAAGAGCAGTACTTC
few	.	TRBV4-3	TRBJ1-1	CASREQGTVNTEAFF	TGCGCCAGCAGAGAACAGGGAACTGTGAACACTGAAGCTTTCTTT
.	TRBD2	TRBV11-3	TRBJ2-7	CASSQSSGGPYEQYF	TGTGCCAGCAGCCAAAGTAGCGGGGGGCCCTACGAGCAGTACTTC
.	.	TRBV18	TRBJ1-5	CASAQGSDQPQHF	TGTGCCAGCGCCCAGGGAAGTGATCAGCCCCAGCATTTT
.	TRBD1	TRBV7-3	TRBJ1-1	CASSPTEGALDTEAFF	TGTGCCAGCAGCCCAACTGAGGGGGCGTTAGACACTGAAGCTTTCTTT
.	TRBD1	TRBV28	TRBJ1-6	CASSTTMGQGNSPLHF	TGTGCCAGCAGTACCACTATGGGACAGGGTAATTCACCCCTCCACTTT
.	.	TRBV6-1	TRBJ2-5	CASSEVPDQETQYF	TGTGCCAGCAGTGAAGTCCCCGACCAAGAGACCCAGTACTTC
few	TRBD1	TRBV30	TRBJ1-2	CAWSVRTGVGYGYTF	TGTGCCTGGAGTGTACGGACAGGGGTTGGGTATGGCTACACCTTC
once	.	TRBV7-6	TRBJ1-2	CASSPGAAGGTGGYTF	TGTGCCAGCAGCCCCGGAGCGGCGGGGGGCACCGGTGGCTACACCTTC
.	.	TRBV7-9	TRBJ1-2	CASSPAGGSHGYTF	TGTGCCAGCAGCCCGGCGGGGGGGAGCCATGGCTACACCTTC
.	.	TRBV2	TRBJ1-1	CASSEDPRGTGEAFF	TGTGCCAGCAGTGAAGACCCCCGGGGTACGGGAGAAGCTTTCTTT
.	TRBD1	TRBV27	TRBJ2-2	CASSLLARGLSGELFF	TGTGCCAGCAGTTTATTGGCCAGGGGGCTTTCCGGGGAGCTGTTTTTT
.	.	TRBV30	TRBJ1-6	CAWSVDGSQNSPLHF	TGTGCCTGGAGTGTAGACGGGAGCCAGAATTCACCCCTCCACTTT
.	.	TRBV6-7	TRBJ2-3	CASSYGGQANLTQYF	TGTGCCAGCAGTTACGGTGGGCAGGCAAACTTAACGCAGTATTTT
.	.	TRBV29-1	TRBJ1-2	CSVEPDTNYGYTF	TGCAGCGTTGAACCAGATACTAACTATGGCTACACCTTC
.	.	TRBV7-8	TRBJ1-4	CASSLQQYEKLFF	TGTGCCAGCAGCCTACAACAGTACGAAAAACTGTTTTTT
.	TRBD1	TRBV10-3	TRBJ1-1	CAIRGGQGVSEAFF	TGTGCCATCAGAGGCGGACAGGGAGTTTCTGAAGCTTTCTTT
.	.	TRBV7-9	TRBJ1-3	CASSPQGNTIYF	TGTGCCAGCAGCCCACAGGGAAACACCATATATTTT
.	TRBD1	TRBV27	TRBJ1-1	CASSLFEGASTEAFF	TGTGCCAGCAGTTTGTTTGAGGGGGCGAGCACTGAAGCTTTCTTT
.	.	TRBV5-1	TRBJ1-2	CASSLGSGAYGYTF	TGCGCCAGCAGCTTGGGATCAGGGGCCTATGGCTACACCTTC
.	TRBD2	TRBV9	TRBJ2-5	CASSRRWASGDQETQYF	TGTGCCAGCAGCCGAAGATGGGCTAGCGGGGACCAAGAGACCCAGTACTTC
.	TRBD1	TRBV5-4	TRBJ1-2	CASRMRQGGYTF	TGTGCCAGCAGGATGAGACAGGGGGGCTACACCTTC
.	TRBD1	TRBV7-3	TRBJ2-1	CASSFDRGPINEQFF	TGTGCCAGCAGCTTTGACAGGGGGCCCATCAATGAGCAGTTCTTC
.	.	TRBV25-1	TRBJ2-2	CASRGTGTSNTGELFF	TGTGCCAGCAGGGGGACCGGGACTTCCAACACCGGGGAGCTGTTTTTT
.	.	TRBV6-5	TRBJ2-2	CAGRGSTGELFF	TGTGCCGGTCGGGGGAGCACCGGGGAGCTGTTTTTT
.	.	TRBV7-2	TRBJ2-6	CASSLRYGFLTF	TGTGCCAGCAGCTTGAGGTACGGATTCCTGACTTTC
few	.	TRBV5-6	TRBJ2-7	CASSLVSGDEQYF	TGTGCCAGCAGCTTGGTGTCAGGGGACGAGCAGTACTTC
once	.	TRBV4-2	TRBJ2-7	CASSQIGSGYEQYF	TGTGCCAGCAGCCAAATCGGGTCGGGGTACGAGCAGTACTTC
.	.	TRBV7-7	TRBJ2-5	CASTKTQAFGETQYF	TGTGCTAGCACCAAGACCCAAGCGTTTGGAGAGACCCAGTACTTC
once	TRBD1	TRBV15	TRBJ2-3	CATSRVQTGGKRNTQYF	TGTGCCACCAGCAGAGTCCAAACAGGGGGCAAGAGGAATACGCAGTATTTT
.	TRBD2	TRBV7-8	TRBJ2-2	CASSLGLAGGDTGELFF	TGTGCCAGCAGCTTAGGGCTAGCGGGGGGTGACACCGGGGAGCTGTTTTTT
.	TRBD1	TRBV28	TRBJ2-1	CASSLVRQGDFQFF	TGTGCCAGCAGTTTAGTACGGCAGGGGGATTTTCAGTTCTTC